The sample holds one count of the clone carrying this TCR beta chain. The germline V gene has CDR1 SGDLS and CDR2 YYNGEE. V trimming: 3 bases; J trimming: 4 bases; junction bases outside the gene matches: 7. The CDR3 sequence is 15 residues long. The source of the sample is a study of blood T cell repertoires in COVID-19. Generated by immunoSEQ multiplex PCR, the TCRdb table keeps only in-frame clones and is missing some. The data show around 180,000 clones, roughly 79% seen once. The TCR originated in a woman over 75 with COVID-19, enrolled during active disease. The sample consisted of peripheral blood. This chain uses TRBV9 with TRBJ2-7, with 10 bases lining up with TRBD1. Here the CDR3 reads CASSGGGTGVYEQYF. The CDR3 region has the DNA TGTGCCAGCAGCGGCGGAGGGACAGGGGTTTACGAGCAGTACTTC.